This TCR beta chain came from a study of T cells during gluten challenge in celiac disease (dated by TCRdb to about 2017). In terms of the full investigation: Paired single-cell TCR sequencing was performed for 7 or 8 challenge participants showing a significant rise in HLA-DQ:gluten tetramer-binding T cells. On the Illumina MiSeq, single-cell libraries were sequenced as paired-end 250 bp and bulk libraries as paired-end 300 bp. During the challenge, blood was drawn at baseline, day 6 and day 14, while duodenal biopsies were taken at baseline and day 14.

This clonotype is categorized as large (0.1 to 1%). Qualities for individual bases were not recorded, and no much larger clone is one base off. Libraries came from single-cell sequencing. The run used an Illumina MiSeq. Three nested PCRs with multiplexed primers covering all TRA and TRB V genes were used to amplify paired single-cell TCR-alpha and TCR-beta sequences. As for the authors' bioinformatics: Reads were preprocessed with selected pRESTO steps, and V, D, J genes and CDR3 junctions were assigned with IMGT/HighV-QUEST. Single cells were retained only when identified as valid singletons with at most three chains, each chain being supported by 100 or more reads. Clonotypes were defined by identical paired TCR-alpha/beta nucleotide sequences, and cross-patient sharing of only roughly 0.2% indicated negligible cross-contamination. In samples containing more than 20 cells, repertoire diversity was estimated using a Shannon index corrected for undersampling. The public reads were reprocessed in TCRdb via fastp at Q25 and MiXCR, keeping in-frame beta chains. Records with the same CDR3 protein are collapsed into one entry carrying the most frequent genes and DNA. These V and J calls rely on TCRdb rather than the paper's analysis. Across this sample there are around 270 distinct CDR3 sequences, with 35% to 55% seen only once. Roughly 50% of the sample is held by the ten biggest clonotypes.

Treated celiac disease patients on a gluten-free diet underwent a 14-day oral dietary gluten challenge to study recall of gluten-specific T cells. For lamina propria, live cells were gated as tetramer-binding CD3+ CD8- CD4+ T cells, with CD11c, CD14, CD15, CD19 and CD56 cells excluded. Sorting was performed on an Aria II cell sorter as single cells, and bulk sorting was additionally performed when tetramer-positive cells were relatively numerous. At baseline and on day 14, roughly eight duodenal biopsies were obtained from every challenged patient. Biopsies were treated with EDTA to remove epithelium, digested with collagenase, homogenized and filtered to yield cryopreserved lamina propria cell suspensions. Before tetramer-binding CD4+ T cells were sorted, thawed cells were stained with a pool of PE-conjugated HLA-DQ:gluten tetramers presenting immunodominant gluten epitopes. Here is what the overall study found, with its caveats: Across the 7 patients, about 12-44% of single-cell TCR-alpha/beta clonotypes seen at the latest time point had also been present at baseline, compared with roughly 51-56% in the bulk data. Gluten-specific T cells in the circulation reached a peak on day 6, and the day-6 repertoire appeared to be made up largely of expanded preexisting memory clonotypes. Clonal expansion rose on day 6, as shown by reduced sample-corrected Shannon diversity of circulating gluten-specific T cells.

The sequencing here drew on gluten-specific CD4+ T cells sorted from the duodenum using tetramers, taken at baseline or on day 14 of gluten challenge (not recorded which). The receptor's source is a female donor with celiac disease.

This receptor carries the CDR3 CASSQVWGGNYGYTF. The DNA reads TGTGCCAGCAGCCAAGTCTGGGGGGGGAACTATGGCTACACCTTC. The receptor chain draws on TRBV4-2 and TRBJ1-2; possibly the D gene is TRBD1, per 5 matching bases. V loses 1 base of germline sequence and J loses 2 bases, and the interval between the two ends is 11 bases. Reading the germline V gene gives CDR1 LGHNA and CDR2 YNFKEQ. The CDR3 sequence holds 15 residues, the cysteine and phenylalanine included. CDR3 DNA is the only sequence kept; it has 45 bases, read in frame from the first base.